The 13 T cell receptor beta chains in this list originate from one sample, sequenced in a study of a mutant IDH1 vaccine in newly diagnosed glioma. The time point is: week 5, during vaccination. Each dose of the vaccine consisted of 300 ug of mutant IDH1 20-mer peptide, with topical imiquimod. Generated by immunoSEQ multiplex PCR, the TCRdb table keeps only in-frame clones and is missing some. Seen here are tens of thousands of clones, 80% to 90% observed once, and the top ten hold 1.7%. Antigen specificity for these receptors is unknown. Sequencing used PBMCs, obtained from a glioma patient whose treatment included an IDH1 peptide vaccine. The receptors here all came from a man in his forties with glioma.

The CDR3 loop reads CATSRVTDTQYF. DNA for the CDR3: TGTGCCACCAGCAGAGTTACTGATACGCAGTATTTT. V is TRBV15 and J is TRBJ2-3; no firm D call. V lost 1 base to trimming and J lost 6 bases, with 5 bases between them. The CDR3 contains 12 residues. Germline values: CDR1 LNHNV, CDR2 YYDKDF (reference sequence).

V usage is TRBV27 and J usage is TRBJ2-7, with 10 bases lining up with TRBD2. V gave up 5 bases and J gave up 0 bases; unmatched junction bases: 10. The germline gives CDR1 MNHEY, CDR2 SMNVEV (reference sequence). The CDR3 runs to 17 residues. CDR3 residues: CASSPRTSGSSSYEQYF. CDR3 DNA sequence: TGTGCCAGCAGTCCCCGGACTAGCGGATCGTCCTCCTACGAGCAGTACTTC.

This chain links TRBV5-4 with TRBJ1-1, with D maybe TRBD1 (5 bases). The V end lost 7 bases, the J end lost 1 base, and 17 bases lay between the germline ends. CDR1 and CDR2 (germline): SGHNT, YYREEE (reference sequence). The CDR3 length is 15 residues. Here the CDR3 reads CASRGTLLSNTEAFF. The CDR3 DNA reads TGTGCCAGCCGAGGGACCCTACTCTCGAACACTGAAGCTTTCTTT.

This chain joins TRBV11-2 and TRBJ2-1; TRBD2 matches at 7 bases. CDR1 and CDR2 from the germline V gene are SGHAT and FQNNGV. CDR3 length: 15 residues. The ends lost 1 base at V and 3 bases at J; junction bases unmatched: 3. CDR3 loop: CASSLGSGYYNEQFF. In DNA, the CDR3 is TGTGCCAGCAGCTTAGGTAGCGGGTACTACAATGAGCAGTTCTTC. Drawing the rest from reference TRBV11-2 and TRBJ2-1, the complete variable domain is EAGVAQSPRYKIIEKRQSVAFWCNPISGHATLYWYQQILGQGPKLLIQFQNNGVVDDSQLPKDRFSAERLKGVDSTLKIQPAKLEDSAVYLCASSLGSGYYNEQFFGPGTRLTVL.

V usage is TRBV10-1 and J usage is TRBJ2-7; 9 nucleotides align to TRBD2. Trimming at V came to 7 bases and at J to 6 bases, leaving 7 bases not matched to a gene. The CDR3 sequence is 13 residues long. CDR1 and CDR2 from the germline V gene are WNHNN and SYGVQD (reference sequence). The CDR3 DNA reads TGCGCCAGCACCCCGGGACTAGCAACCGAGCAGTACTTC. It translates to CASTPGLATEQYF.

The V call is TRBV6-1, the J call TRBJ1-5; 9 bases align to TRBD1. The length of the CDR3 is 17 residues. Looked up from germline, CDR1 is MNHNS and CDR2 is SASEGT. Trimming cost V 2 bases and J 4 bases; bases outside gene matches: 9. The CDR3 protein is CASSEFGTGLSNQPQHF. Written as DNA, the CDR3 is TGTGCCAGCAGTGAATTCGGGACAGGGCTATCAAATCAGCCCCAGCATTTT.

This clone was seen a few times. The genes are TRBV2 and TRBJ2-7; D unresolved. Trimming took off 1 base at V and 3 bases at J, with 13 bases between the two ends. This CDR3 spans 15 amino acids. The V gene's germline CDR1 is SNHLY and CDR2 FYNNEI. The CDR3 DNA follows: TGTGCCAGCAGTGAAGACTCCTCCCCTTTCTACGAGCAGTACTTC. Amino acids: CASSEDSSPFYEQYF.

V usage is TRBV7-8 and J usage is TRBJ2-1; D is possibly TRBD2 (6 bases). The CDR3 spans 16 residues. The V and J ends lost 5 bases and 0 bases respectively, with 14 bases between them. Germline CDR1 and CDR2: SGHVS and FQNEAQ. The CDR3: CASSNRDSSSYNEQFF. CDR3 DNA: TGTGCCAGCAGCAACCGGGACTCCAGCTCCTACAATGAGCAGTTCTTC.

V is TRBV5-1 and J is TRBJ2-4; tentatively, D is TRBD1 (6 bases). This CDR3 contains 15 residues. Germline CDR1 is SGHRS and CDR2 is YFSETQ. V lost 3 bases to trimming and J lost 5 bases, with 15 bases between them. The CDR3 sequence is CASSSQPGAENIQYF. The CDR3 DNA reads TGCGCCAGCAGCTCACAGCCAGGGGCGGAAAACATTCAGTACTTC.

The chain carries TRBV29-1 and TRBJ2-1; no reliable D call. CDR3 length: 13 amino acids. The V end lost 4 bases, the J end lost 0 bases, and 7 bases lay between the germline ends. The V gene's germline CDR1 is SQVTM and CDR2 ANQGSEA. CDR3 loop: CSVGLSSYNEQFF. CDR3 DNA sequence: TGCAGCGTTGGCCTCAGCTCCTACAATGAGCAGTTCTTC.

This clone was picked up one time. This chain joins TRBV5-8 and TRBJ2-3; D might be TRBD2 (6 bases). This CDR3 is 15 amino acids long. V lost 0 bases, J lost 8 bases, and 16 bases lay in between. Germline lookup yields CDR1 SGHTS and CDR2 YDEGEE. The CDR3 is CASSLGLVHRGTQYF. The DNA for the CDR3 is TGTGCCAGCAGCTTGGGACTAGTTCACCGGGGTACGCAGTATTTT.

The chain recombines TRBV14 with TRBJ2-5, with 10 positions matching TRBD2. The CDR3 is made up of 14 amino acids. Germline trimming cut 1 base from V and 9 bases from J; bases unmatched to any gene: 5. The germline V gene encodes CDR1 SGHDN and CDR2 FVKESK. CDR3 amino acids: CASSQVSGRVAQYF. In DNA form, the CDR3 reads TGTGCCAGCAGCCAAGTCAGCGGGAGGGTGGCCCAGTACTTC.

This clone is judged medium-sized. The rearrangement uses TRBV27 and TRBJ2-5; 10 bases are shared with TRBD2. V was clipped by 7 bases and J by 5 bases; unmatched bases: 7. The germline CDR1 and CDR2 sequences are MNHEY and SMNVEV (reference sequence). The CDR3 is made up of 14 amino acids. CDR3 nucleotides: TGTGCCAGCATGGCTAGCGGGAGTGGGGAGACCCAGTACTTC. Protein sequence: CASMASGSGETQYF.